The present TCR beta chain was sequenced within a study of untreated major depressive disorder. Study outcomes and limitations: Sequencing showed nonsignificant TRBV25-01 and TRBV02-01 differences matching flow cytometry. CD4+ T cells from depressed patients used TRBV05-01 (Vbeta 5.1) more often than controls.

Controls never had mood disorders and self-rated depressive symptoms at 5 or less. For this clone: The target antigen is unknown.

V shed 5 bases and J shed 4 bases, with 9 bases lying between them. Germline CDR1 reads MNHEY; CDR2 reads SMNVEV (reference sequence). CDR3 size: 13 residues. Generated by immunoSEQ multiplex PCR, the TCRdb table keeps only in-frame clones and is missing some. The sample consists of more than 20,000 clones, roughly 93% of them appearing once. The receptor was derived from a man aged 25 to 40 in good health. Input material: CD4+ T cells from PBMCs. The chain has TRBV27 and TRBJ1-5; no definite D call. CDR3 sequence (DNA): TGTGCCAGCAGTAGACGTATAAATCAGCCCCAGCATTTT. Translated, it gives CASSRRINQPQHF.